Below, one T cell receptor beta chain is given with its context. It lacks a known antigen. No base qualities exist here, and no much larger clone lies one base off it. The germline V gene specifies SGHTA as CDR1 and FQGTGA as CDR2. V is shortened by 4 bases, J by 9 bases, and the region joining them spans 13 bases. The CDR3 goes from the cysteine to the phenylalanine over 13 residues. Only the CDR3 DNA is retained, 39 bases long and in frame from the first base. Sequencing instrument: Illumina NovaSeq 6000. cDNA libraries for TCRalpha and TCRbeta were prepared by 5'RACE using constant-segment primers, with sample barcodes and unique molecular identifiers added. RNA was extracted from every sample with Trizol reagent. Libraries were amplified in two PCR steps, with a second sample barcode and Illumina TruSeq adapters added in the second step. Libraries were sequenced on an Illumina NovaSeq with 2 x 150 bp paired-end reads. On the authors' methods: The reads were demultiplexed and collapsed into UMI-guided consensus sequences using migec v1.2.7. With mixcr v2.1.11, UMI consensuses were aligned to TRA and TRB V and J templates and assembled into clonotypes. A clonotype was counted as expanded or contracted only when both edgeR and NoisET called the clonotype significant, with the noise models trained on biological replicates. For edgeR calls, the thresholds were a false discovery rate-adjusted p below 0.01 and a log2 fold-change of 1. As an exploratory analysis of dynamics, PCA with hierarchical clustering was applied to max-normalized trajectories of the 1000 most abundant clonotypes. Separately sequenced CD4+ and CD8+ repertoires were used to assign a CD4 or CD8 phenotype to each responding clone. The raw public reads went through TCRdb reprocessing: fastp at Q25, MiXCR clone calling, in-frame beta chains kept. For every CDR3 protein sequence, its rows merge into one entry that carries the most common genes and DNA. Clone size and V and J calls follow TCRdb, not the original study. Here the sample has fewer than 550,000 distinct CDR3 sequences; 20% occur a single time. The ten largest clones add up to 8.4% of the sample.

The source of the sample is a study of T-cell memory formation after mild COVID-19 listed by TCRdb under 2021. Broadly, across the study: Most TCR sequence clusters were specific to one of the two donors. In a couple of donors, T-cell clones that expanded and contracted after mild COVID-19 were followed by sequencing TCRalpha and TCRbeta repertoires longitudinally. Two young, previously healthy adult volunteers made up the cohort, one male and one female. What the authors observed across the whole study: Some responding clones were detected in pre-infection memory, which suggested that pre-existing cross-reactive memory T cells had joined the SARS-CoV-2 response. SARS-CoV-2 specificity was not confirmed for the second-wave clones peaking on day 37. From day 15 to 85, contracting clones showed balanced CD4/CD8 phenotypes, whereas a second wave of clones that expanded from day 15 to 37 leaned towards CD4+. The study included only a couple of mild cases, and larger cohorts that include severe cases with pre-infection samples were judged to be necessary. Contracting CD4+ clones turned up mainly in the CM and EM memory subsets, whereas EMRA was where CD8+ clones were enriched.

PBMCs were isolated by Ficoll-Paque density gradient centrifugation. The TCR originated in an adult woman who had mild COVID-19 (a few samples of this study predate the infection). The sample titles of this study are shuffled in the database, so cell type and time point are left out; the donor was told from shared clones. The sample consisted of PBMCs or a T cell subset sorted from them (not recorded which). Recombination connected TRBV7-3 to TRBJ2-1; the D gene could be either TRBD1 or TRBD2, each agreeing at 5 bases. The DNA reads as follows: TGTGCCAGCAGCTCAGACTTGAGGGGTGAGCAGTTCTTC. It codes for CASSSDLRGEQFF.